Reported below is one T cell receptor beta chain. The trim removed 2 bases at V and 0 bases at J, leaving 3 bases unmatched. The CDR3 is 15 residues long. CDR1 is SGHVS and CDR2 is FQNEAQ in the germline V gene. The data were taken from a study of shared clonotypes between healthy human individuals. Each PCR replicate from the sorted subsets contained around 200 ng DNA, which is 30,000 or so T cell genomes. Sequencing used immunoSEQ multiplex PCR; TCRdb keeps in-frame clones, though not all of them. The table has about 1.1 million clones, about 84% seen once. The receptor comes from a man between 18 and 35 years old in good health. Some clones in this sample may be carry-over from other donors' samples. Sequenced input: memory CD4+ T cells from PBMCs. Subset given: CD45RA-negative fraction. The V gene is TRBV7-8, the J gene TRBJ2-7; the match to TRBD1 covers 8 bases. CDR3 nucleotide sequence: TGTGCCAGCAGCTTACGGGACAGGAGCTCCTACGAGCAGTACTTC. It codes for CASSLRDRSSYEQYF.